The clone carrying this TCR beta chain came up once. This record belongs to a study of blood T cell repertoires in COVID-19. This table comes from immunoSEQ multiplex PCR, and its TCRdb copy is limited to in-frame clones, with some not included. Of around 200,000 clones in the sample, about 83% were seen once. CDR1 and CDR2 from the germline V gene are SGHTA and FQGNSA. The CDR3 is 16 residues long. V lost 3 bases to trimming and J lost 9 bases; unmatched junction nucleotides: 11. The chain has TRBV7-2 and TRBJ2-1; 10 bases are shared with TRBD2. This receptor was taken from a man between 60 and 70 years old who had recovered from COVID-19. The sequencing sample was made of peripheral blood. For the CDR3, the DNA is TGTGCCAGCAGCTTGACAGCGGGGGGGCCGCGGAGTGAGCAGTTCTTC. Its protein is CASSLTAGGPRSEQFF.